This T cell receptor beta chain was observed in a study of cytomegalovirus exposure and HLA in healthy donors. The overall study: The 550 to 800 first-cohort repertoires and the 95 to 150 validation repertoires shared the same platform, a later analysis reported. Study-level points and caveats: Most TCRs appeared rarely, but some public TCRs recurred in many donors. According to a subsequent analysis, TCR clusters identified in the first cohort showed a tendency to co-occur across the roughly 110 validation repertoires.

As for this clone: Its antigen is undetermined.

Germline loops: CDR1 SGHTA, CDR2 FQGNSA. The CDR3 has 13 amino acids. Trimming left V 1 base short and J 6 bases short, with 9 bases between. Libraries were prepared by immunoSEQ multiplex PCR; TCRdb keeps only in-frame clonotypes and omits some of them. This sample has about 340,000 clones, with 75% to 90% found just once. The chain joins TRBV7-2 to TRBJ1-2; unclear D gene. The sequence was collected from a woman between 18 and 30 years old in good health and CMV-seronegative. The specimen was PBMCs. The CDR3 DNA sequence: TGTGCCAGCAGCTTAGTAACAGCCGATGGCTACACCTTC. This sequence encodes CASSLVTADGYTF.